What follows are 10 T cell receptor beta chains derived from one specimen sequenced in a study of cytomegalovirus exposure and HLA in healthy donors. The PCR contained 60 Vbeta and 13 Jbeta primers. The table came from immunoSEQ multiplex PCR; TCRdb's copy has only in-frame clones and leaves some out. The data hold about 190,000 clones, with roughly four fifths observed a single time. Sequenced sample: PBMCs. These TCRs come from a man younger than 35 in good health and CMV-seronegative.

J is TRBJ2-7 and V is TRBV30; D unresolved. V lost 5 bases, J lost 4 bases, and 15 bases lay in between. CDR1 and CDR2 from the germline V gene are GTSNPN and SVGIG (reference sequence). The CDR3 is 13 amino acids. Here the CDR3 DNA reads TGTGCCTGGGTCTCCCCTAGTGGATACGAGCAGTACTTC. Translation gives CAWVSPSGYEQYF.

The V call is TRBV15, the J call TRBJ1-1, with a tentative D call TRBD1 (5 bases). Germline V gene sequence: CDR1 LNHNV, CDR2 YYDKDF (reference sequence). V lost 9 bases, J lost 0 bases, and 8 bases lay in between. The CDR3 covers 12 residues. The CDR3 DNA is TGTGCCACGGGGGGGGTGAACACTGAAGCTTTCTTT. Protein sequence: CATGGVNTEAFF.

The chain combines TRBV19 with TRBJ1-5; 9 bases line up with TRBD1. V dropped 2 bases and J dropped 0; count of bases not matched to a gene: 5. The CDR3 totals 17 residues. Germline V lookup: CDR1 LNHDA, CDR2 SQIVND (reference sequence). The DNA for the CDR3 is TGTGCCAGTAGTATATCGGGGACAGGGTTTAGCAATCAGCCCCAGCATTTT. Its translation is CASSISGTGFSNQPQHF.

The V call is TRBV28, the J call TRBJ1-2; D is unresolved. Germline lookup yields CDR1 MDHEN and CDR2 SYDVKM. The CDR3 has 14 amino acids. V dropped 2 bases and J dropped 2 bases, with 9 bases sitting between them. CDR3 bases: TGTGCCAGCAGTTTAGTGAGAGGGAACTATGGCTACACCTTC. It yields the protein CASSLVRGNYGYTF.

V and J are TRBV5-1 and TRBJ2-3; D not resolved. V was shortened by 4 bases and J by 1 base, with 10 bases between the two germline ends. CDR1 and CDR2 from the germline V gene are SGHRS and YFSETQ. CDR3 length: 14 residues. CDR3 region: CASSGFRGTDTQYF. The CDR3 DNA reads TGCGCCAGCAGCGGGTTCCGGGGCACAGATACGCAGTATTTT.

This chain links TRBV5-4 with TRBJ2-4; 9 bases align to TRBD2. The ends lost 1 base at V and 3 bases at J; junction bases unmatched: 5. This CDR3 has 16 amino acids. Germline V gene sequence: CDR1 SGHNT, CDR2 YYREEE (reference sequence). The CDR3 loop is CASSLLQREVKNIQYF. The CDR3 DNA reads as TGTGCCAGCAGCTTGTTACAGCGGGAGGTCAAAAACATTCAGTACTTC.

The chain combines TRBV11-2 with TRBJ2-1, with D perhaps matching TRBD2 (6 bases). The CDR3 length is 16 residues. Germline values: CDR1 SGHAT, CDR2 FQNNGV. V was trimmed by 0 bases and J by 7 bases, leaving 16 bases between them. CDR3 sequence reads: CASSLEAGRLKNEQFF. In DNA form, the CDR3 reads TGTGCCAGCAGCTTAGAGGCGGGACGCCTGAAGAATGAGCAGTTCTTC.

V gene TRBV2 combines with J gene TRBJ2-7, with a tentative D call TRBD1 (6 bases). Per germline, CDR1 SNHLY and CDR2 FYNNEI. This CDR3 is 14 amino acids long. V lost 4 bases and J 4 bases, leaving 14 bases between the germline ends. CDR3 in amino acids: CASSVLTGQYEQYF. The CDR3 DNA follows: TGTGCCAGCAGTGTTCTCACAGGGCAATACGAGCAGTACTTC.

This chain links TRBV6-1 with TRBJ1-2, with D maybe TRBD1 (6 bases). The germline CDR1 and CDR2 sequences are MNHNS and SASEGT. Trimming pared 7 bases from V and 8 bases from J, leaving 17 bases between. The CDR3 spans 13 residues. The CDR3 nucleotides are TGTGCCAGCACTACACACAGGGTAGGAGGCTACACCTTC. Protein product: CASTTHRVGGYTF.

The gene calls are TRBV11-2 and TRBJ2-2; D not resolved. The CDR3 consists of 15 residues. V was shortened by 1 base and J by 0 bases, with 6 bases between the two germline ends. Germline loops: CDR1 SGHAT, CDR2 FQNNGV. This chain's CDR3 is CASSLVSANTGELFF. CDR3 nucleotide sequence: TGTGCCAGCAGCTTAGTCTCAGCGAACACCGGGGAGCTGTTTTTT.